The source of this T cell receptor (beta chain) is a study of T cell changes during pregnancy in multiple sclerosis. There are 16 residues in the CDR3. CDR1 and CDR2 from the germline V gene are WNHNN and SYGVQD (reference sequence). The V segment lost 10 bases and the J segment 2 bases; nucleotides outside the gene matches: 15. Clones were sequenced by immunoSEQ multiplex PCR, and TCRdb holds only the in-frame ones, with some missing. The data contain some 41,000 clones, roughly 88% of them singletons. The sample in question was CD8+ T cells from peripheral blood mononuclear cells, obtained in the first trimester of pregnancy. This receptor was obtained from a female donor with multiple sclerosis, enrolled in a pregnancy study. The rearrangement links TRBV10-1 to TRBJ2-5; TRBD2 aligns across 8 bases. CDR3 nucleotides: TGCGCCACCCTTGTGAGCGGGGGAGGACAACAAGAGACCCAGTACTTC. Translated: CATLVSGGGQQETQYF.